This T cell receptor beta chain is drawn from a study of vaccination effects on CD4 cells after COVID-19. Expansion of antigen-specific CD4+ T cells with viral peptide pools was carried out by the ViraFEST assay before sequencing. Researchers isolated CD4+ T cells once approximately ten days of culture had elapsed. Participants completed two doses of the BNT162b2 or mRNA-1273 vaccine. On days 3 and 7, fresh IL-2 medium replaced half the medium. Trimming took 4 bases from V and 5 from J; bases not matched to a gene: 7. Germline lookup yields CDR1 SGHRS and CDR2 YFSETQ. The CDR3 spans 15 residues. Study-wide results and caveats: The study, lacking early post-infection timepoints, had few convalescent patients.

With regard to this clone: Its antigen remains unidentified.

Sequencing used immunoSEQ multiplex PCR; TCRdb keeps in-frame clones, though not all of them. The data hold over 30,000 clones, with roughly four fifths observed a single time. The sample was CD4+ T cells from PBMCs cultured with HCoV-NL63 spike peptides, taken after COVID-19 vaccination. This sequence joins TRBV5-1 and TRBJ2-5, with TRBD2 matching 11 bases. This receptor was taken from a human donor who received a COVID-19 vaccine. Some clones in this sample may be carry-over from other donors' samples. CDR3 region: CASSQLAGVWETQYF. Here the CDR3 DNA reads TGCGCCAGCAGCCAACTAGCGGGGGTCTGGGAGACCCAGTACTTC.